These T cell receptor beta chains were read from a single sample in a study of T-cell reconstitution after alpha-beta-depleted transplantation in children. TCRdb recomputed calls from the PCR reads with MiXCR, one row per CDR3 protein. Of around 200,000 distinct CDR3 sequences listed, 8% to 9.5% are singletons. Sequenced material: PBMCs from the stem cell graft donor, taken from the stem cell graft. These TCRs come from a human donor who donated a stem cell graft to a child with acute lymphoblastic leukemia. Each CDR3 is given with its conserved first and last residue. A D gene is named only where the DNA matches it firmly. The size field is filled for only some rows; it gives once, few, many or a size class.

>TRBV6-2/TRBV6-3|TRBJ2-2|many|TRBD1
TGTGCCAGCAGTTACGACAGGGGTCTTACGAACACCGGGGAGCTGTTTTTT
CASSYDRGLTNTGELFF
>TRBV27|TRBJ1-4|many|-
TGTGCCAGCAGTTCCGAGACAGTTAATGAAAAACTGTTTTTT
CASSSETVNEKLFF
>TRBV9|TRBJ2-3|few|TRBD2
TGTGCCAGCAGCGTAGGGACTAGCGCCACAGATACGCAGTATTTT
CASSVGTSATDTQYF
>TRBV11-3|TRBJ2-5|-|-
TGTGCCATCGGGCCAGGGGATGGAGAGACCCAGTACTTC
CAIGPGDGETQYF
>TRBV20-1|TRBJ2-1|many|-
TGCAGTGCTAGATGGCCATCCTACAATGAGCAGTTCTTC
CSARWPSYNEQFF
>TRBV12-3/TRBV12-4|TRBJ2-7|-|TRBD1
TGTGCCAGCAGTTCCCATGTGACAGGGATGGGCGAGCAGTACTTC
CASSSHVTGMGEQYF
>TRBV3-1|TRBJ2-3|many|TRBD1
TGTGCCAGCAGCCCAGTGATGCGACAGGGCTCGGATACGCAGTATTTT
CASSPVMRQGSDTQYF
>TRBV7-9|TRBJ2-2|-|-
TGTGCCAGCAGCCCCGATGCCGGGGAGCTGTTTTTT
CASSPDAGELFF
>TRBV7-8|TRBJ2-7|few|-
TGTGCCAGCAGCTTCTTTACGGGGGACGAGCAGTACTTC
CASSFFTGDEQYF
>TRBV29-1|TRBJ2-1|-|-
TGCAGCGTTGTAGGCGACATCAATGAGCAGTTCTTC
CSVVGDINEQFF
>TRBV11-2|TRBJ2-3|many|-
TGTGCCAGCAGCTTACCCCACAACGCAGTATATTTT
CASSLPHNAVYF
>TRBV5-1|TRBJ2-1|many|-
TGCGCCAGCAGCTTTGGCAATGAGCAGTTCTTC
CASSFGNEQFF
>TRBV5-1|TRBJ2-7|-|TRBD2
TGCGCCACCAAAGGGACTAGCGGATCCTACGAGCAGTACTTC
CATKGTSGSYEQYF
>TRBV30|TRBJ2-7|few|-
TGTGCCTGGAGTGGGAGCGGGTGGACCTACGAGCAGTACTTC
CAWSGSGWTYEQYF
>TRBV10-2|TRBJ2-5|-|TRBD1
TGCGCCAGCAAAGTTACAGGGGGCGAGGAGACCCAGTACTTC
CASKVTGGEETQYF
>TRBV5-1|TRBJ2-3|-|TRBD2
TGCGCCAGCAGTTCCGGACTAGCGGGGGGGCCTTTGGGGGTCGCAGATACGCAGTATTTT
CASSSGLAGGPLGVADTQYF
>TRBV20-1|TRBJ1-1|few|-
TGCAGTGTCGGGGAGGGGCATGACACTGAAGCTTTCTTT
CSVGEGHDTEAFF
>TRBV19|TRBJ2-7|-|-
TGTGCCAGCAGACCGACAGGTTTAACGTACGAGCAGTACTTC
CASRPTGLTYEQYF
>TRBV6-6|TRBJ1-2|-|-
TGTGCCAGCAGTACGGAACAGGTCCCTTTAGACACCTTC
CASSTEQVPLDTF
>TRBV10-2|TRBJ2-3|many|-
TGCGCCAGCAGTGCCACCGGGACGACCACAGATACGCAGTATTTT
CASSATGTTTDTQYF
>TRBV20-1|TRBJ2-1|many|-
TGCAGTGCTAGCTTACAGGGGGGGTCCTACAATGAGCAGTTCTTC
CSASLQGGSYNEQFF
>TRBV5-1|TRBJ1-2|many|-
TGCGCCAGCAGCTTGGGGACACCAAACTATGGCTACACCTTC
CASSLGTPNYGYTF